This T cell receptor beta chain comes out of a study of cytomegalovirus exposure and HLA in healthy donors. The CDR3 extends over 15 amino acids. Germline V gene data show CDR1 as SGDLS and CDR2 as YYNGEE. This clone was found a few times. 13 Jbeta primers and 60 Vbeta primers were used for the PCR. The repertoire was sequenced with immunoSEQ multiplex PCR; TCRdb's copy has only in-frame clones and lacks some. Of 120,000 to 150,000 clones in the sample, approximately 83% were seen once. The chain employs TRBV9 and TRBJ2-5, with D possibly being TRBD1 (6 bases). The DNA end is more similar to TRBJ2-7, so the J call may be wrong. Material: PBMCs. The sequence came from a male donor in good health and CMV-seronegative. The DNA of the CDR3 is TGTGCCAGCAGCGTAGAAGGGGGTAGAACCTACGAGCAGTACTTC. Its protein is CASSVEGGRTYEQYF.